These 8 T cell receptor beta chains share one sample of origin, sequenced in a study of cytotoxic CD8 clonotypes in ibrutinib-treated CLL. Measured with immunoSEQ multiplex PCR; TCRdb has only the in-frame clones, and not every one. Among around 300,000 clones listed, 70% to 80% were seen once. Sequencing was performed on PBMCs, taken before ibrutinib treatment. The receptors were gathered from a human donor with chronic lymphocytic leukemia.

The chain combines TRBV15 with TRBJ2-1, with unresolved D. Germline lookup yields CDR1 LNHNV and CDR2 YYDKDF (reference sequence). The CDR3 contains 16 residues. Trimming cost V 3 bases and J 7 bases, with 19 bases left between them. The CDR3 sequence is CATSSGLFPPSNEQFF. The CDR3 region has the DNA TGTGCCACCAGCAGTGGCCTCTTCCCCCCCTCGAATGAGCAGTTCTTC.

The chain is built from TRBV30 and TRBJ1-2; perhaps TRBD1 as D (6 bases). Germline assignment: CDR1 GTSNPN and CDR2 SVGIG (reference sequence). The CDR3 consists of 14 residues. V gave up 3 bases and J gave up 3 bases, with 14 bases separating them. The CDR3 reads CAWSRTAKDYGYTF. The CDR3 DNA sequence: TGTGCCTGGAGCAGGACAGCAAAAGACTATGGCTACACCTTC. The whole variable domain, filled in from reference TRBV30 and TRBJ1-2, reads SQTIHQWPATLVQPVGSPLSLECTVEGTSNPNLYWYRQAAGRGLQLLFYSVGIGQISSEVPQNLSASRPQDRQFILSSKKLLLSDSGFYLCAWSRTAKDYGYTFGSGTRLTVV.

The chain employs TRBV27 and TRBJ1-2, with D possibly matching TRBD1 (6 bases). The V end lost 2 bases, the J end lost 4 bases, and 14 bases lay between the germline ends. This CDR3 contains 15 residues. The V gene's germline CDR1 is MNHEY and CDR2 SMNVEV (reference sequence). The CDR3 nucleotides read TGTGCCAGCAGTTTACAACCCGCAGGGGTCTATGGCTACACCTTC. Translated: CASSLQPAGVYGYTF.

This clone turned up a few times. The chain is built from TRBV7-2 and TRBJ2-4; D perhaps matches TRBD2 (5 bases). Deletions cut 5 bases from V and 0 bases from J, with 14 bases between. The CDR3 covers 16 residues. CDR1 is SGHTA, CDR2 FQGNSA, per germline. The CDR3 reads CASSPDYTIAKNIQYF. CDR3 nucleotide sequence: TGTGCCAGCAGCCCCGACTATACAATAGCCAAAAACATTCAGTACTTC.

This rearrangement joins TRBV4-1 to TRBJ1-2; unclear D gene. Germline V lookup: CDR1 MGHRA, CDR2 YSYEKL. The CDR3 loop spans 13 amino acids. The germline V and J ends were trimmed by 0 bases and 8 bases, with 10 bases remaining between them. CDR3 protein: CASSQELLEGYTF. DNA for the CDR3: TGCGCCAGCAGCCAAGAGCTCTTGGAGGGCTACACCTTC.

V usage is TRBV10-3 and J usage is TRBJ2-1; 8 bases match TRBD2. Germline V lookup: CDR1 ENHRY, CDR2 SYGVKD. This CDR3 has 18 residues. V shed 4 bases and J 7 bases; nucleotides not matched to a gene: 18. The CDR3: CAISAVGGLAGGYNEQFF. CDR3 bases: TGTGCCATCAGTGCGGTAGGTGGTCTGGCGGGAGGATATAATGAGCAGTTCTTC.

The CDR3 coding sequence is TGTGCCAGCAGCCCTACTTCGGGGAAGGAGCAGTACTTC. Encoded protein: CASSPTSGKEQYF. This chain joins TRBV7-2 and TRBJ2-7; weak D call: TRBD2 (5 bases). The CDR3 runs 13 residues. Looked up from germline, CDR1 is SGHTA and CDR2 is FQGNSA. V was clipped by 5 bases and J by 7 bases, with 15 bases between them.

Only a few counts were recorded for this clone. The V call is TRBV18, the J call TRBJ2-3, with a weak D call TRBD2 (6 bases). Trimming shortened V by 6 bases and J by 6 bases, and 16 bases separated the two germline ends. Looked up from germline, CDR1 is KGHSH and CDR2 is LQKENI. The CDR3 loop spans 14 amino acids. The CDR3 DNA sequence: TGTGCCAGCTCCCCAACCTCCGGAGGGGATACGCAGTATTTT. It translates to CASSPTSGGDTQYF.